This paragraph reports one T cell receptor (beta chain). This record belongs to a study of technical replicates of blood from several donors. The CDR3 is 17 residues long. Trimming took off 5 bases at V and 1 base at J, with 20 bases between the two ends. Germline lookup yields CDR1 SGHTA and CDR2 FQGTGA. TCRdb's table, derived via immunoSEQ multiplex PCR, lists solely in-frame clones and lacks some. Of 65,000 to 85,000 clones in the sample, 96% were seen once. The V call is TRBV7-3, the J call TRBJ1-1; a weak D match, TRBD1 (5 bases). Sequencing input: T cells isolated from PBMCs. This receptor was taken from a human donor in good health. The CDR3 region has the DNA TGTGCCAGCAGCCCCACCCCCGGGGGGGGTCGGAACACTGAAGCTTTCTTT. Translation gives CASSPTPGGGRNTEAFF.